These 25 T cell receptor beta chains were sequenced from one sample in a study of identical twins. TCRdb analysed the 5' RACE reads with MiXCR anew, one entry per CDR3 protein. The sample contains approximately 700,000 distinct CDR3 sequences, about 20% of which appear only once. This same sample was also part of a study on T cells expressing NK-cell markers.

Sequenced material: PBMCs. The source of these receptors is a woman between 18 and 30 years old in good health.

This chain uses TRBV7-3 with TRBJ2-7; 9 bases are shared with TRBD2. Germline CDR1 is SGHTA and CDR2 is FQGTGA. With 4 bases clipped from V and 3 bases from J, the junction kept 7 bases outside the gene matches. The CDR3 spans 15 residues. CDR3 region: CASSSTGTSIYEQYF. The CDR3 nucleotides are TGTGCCAGCAGCTCTACCGGGACTAGCATCTACGAGCAGTACTTC.

A few counts support this clonotype. This sequence joins TRBV13 and TRBJ2-7, with D tentatively TRBD1 (6 bases). Per germline, CDR1 PRHDT and CDR2 FYEKMQ (reference sequence). CDR3 length equals 19 residues. The germline V and J ends were trimmed by 0 bases and 0 bases, with 21 bases remaining between them. CDR3 loop: CASSLGSWFSDRSSYEQYF. The DNA for the CDR3 is TGTGCCAGCAGCTTAGGCTCTTGGTTTTCGGACAGAAGCTCCTACGAGCAGTACTTC.

This clonotype has just a few counts. In nucleotides, the CDR3 is TGTGCCAGCAGTTTAACCCACGGATCATCTGGGGCCAACGTCCTGACTTTC. This translates into CASSLTHGSSGANVLTF. The gene calls are TRBV12-3 or TRBV12-4 and TRBJ2-6; no definite D call. Trimming removed 2 bases at V and 1 base at J, with 12 bases between. The CDR3 is made up of 17 amino acids.

The chain couples TRBV7-2 to TRBJ2-1, with 9 bases aligning to TRBD2. Germline CDR1 reads SGHTA; CDR2 reads FQGNSA. J lost 15 bases, V lost 3 bases, and 3 bases had no gene match. There are 11 residues in the CDR3. The CDR3 loop reads CASSLGGRGFF. The CDR3 DNA reads TGTGCCAGCAGCTTGGGCGGGAGGGGGTTCTTC.

The chain recombines TRBV5-1 with TRBJ2-2; no definite D call. The CDR3 consists of 14 residues. Germline V CDR1 and CDR2: SGHRS, YFSETQ. With 7 bases removed from V and 0 bases from J, the gap between germline ends came to 10 bases. CDR3 DNA: TGCGCCAGCTCAACGATTCCGAACACCGGGGAGCTGTTTTTT. Translating gives CASSTIPNTGELFF.

Only a few counts were recorded for this clonotype. The chain recombines TRBV7-2 with TRBJ1-5; TRBD1 aligns across 7 bases. The germline CDR1 and CDR2 sequences are SGHTA and FQGNSA. Trimming cost V 5 bases and J 2 bases; bases outside gene matches: 6. CDR3 length: 15 residues. The CDR3 here is CASSRQGGRNQPQHF. The DNA of the CDR3 is TGTGCCAGCAGCCGACAGGGAGGGCGCAATCAGCCCCAGCATTTT.

This clonotype was recorded many times. The chain employs TRBV6-5 and TRBJ2-2; D ambiguous. Germline V gives CDR1 MNHEY, CDR2 SVGAGI. This CDR3 has 15 residues. Trimming took 0 bases from V and 3 from J, leaving 8 bases between them. For the CDR3, the DNA is TGTGCCAGCAGTTACTCGAGCCTGTACACCGGGGAGCTGTTTTTT. Protein: CASSYSSLYTGELFF.

In DNA, the CDR3 is TGTGCCAGCAGTTACTCGAGTACATCTCAACATGAGCAGTTCTTC. Amino acid sequence: CASSYSSTSQHEQFF. The V call is TRBV6-2 or TRBV6-3, the J call TRBJ2-1; no firm D call. Germline CDR1 MNHEY, CDR2 SVGEGT. Trimming took 0 bases from V and 8 from J, leaving 14 bases between them. CDR3 length equals 15 residues.

The sample holds a few counts of this clonotype. V is TRBV20-1 and J is TRBJ2-5; 13 bases agree with TRBD2. Trimming cost V 0 bases and J 4 bases; bases outside gene matches: 2. The V gene's germline CDR1 is DFQATT and CDR2 SNEGSKA (reference sequence). The CDR3 consists of 15 residues. The CDR3 DNA is TGCAGTGCTAGAGAACTAGCGGGGGGGCGAGAGACCCAGTACTTC. As protein: CSARELAGGRETQYF.

This clonotype has only a few counts. The V and J genes are TRBV5-5 and TRBJ2-1; 9 bases are shared with TRBD2. Germline CDR1 is SGHKS and CDR2 is YYEKEE (reference sequence). The V gene end was trimmed by 4 bases and the J gene end by 7 bases; junction bases not matched to a gene: 6. This CDR3 has 14 residues. As DNA, the CDR3 is TGTGCCAGCAGCCCTAGCGGGGACATGAATGAGCAGTTCTTC. Residues: CASSPSGDMNEQFF.

This clonotype was picked up a small number of times. The genes are TRBV7-9 and TRBJ1-2; TRBD1 might be the D (5 bases). CDR3 length: 12 residues. V was clipped by 5 bases and J by 6 bases, with 10 bases between them. The V gene's germline CDR1 is SEHNR and CDR2 FQNEAQ (reference sequence). In DNA form, the CDR3 reads TGTGCCAGCAGCCCCCTAGGGGATGGCTACACCTTC. This translates into CASSPLGDGYTF.

This clonotype has only a few counts. The CDR3 sequence is CATSRGSLPTNEKLFF. Written as DNA, the CDR3 is TGTGCCACCTCTAGGGGATCCCTTCCAACTAATGAAAAACTGTTTTTT. V and J are TRBV5-3 and TRBJ1-4; a weak D match, TRBD1 (5 bases). TRBV5-3 is given ORF status, its function remaining uncertain. Trimming shortened V by 9 bases and J by 0 bases, and 18 bases separated the two germline ends. The CDR3 sequence is 16 residues long.

This clonotype has a handful of counts. The chain combines TRBV5-1 with TRBJ2-7, with D possibly matching TRBD1 (5 bases). Germline loops: CDR1 SGHRS, CDR2 YFSETQ. Trimming pared 3 bases from V and 2 bases from J, leaving 15 bases between. There are 15 residues in the CDR3. The CDR3 DNA reads TGCGCCAGCAGCTGGAATTTTAGGGGTCCCTACGAGCAGTACTTC. Protein: CASSWNFRGPYEQYF.

V and J are TRBV3-1 and TRBJ2-7, with D perhaps matching TRBD2 (6 bases). The CDR3 totals 14 residues. V was cut by 3 bases and J by 5 bases, with 14 bases left in between. Germline V lookup: CDR1 LGHDT, CDR2 YNNKEL (reference sequence). The CDR3 reads CASSHLSGGNEQYF. CDR3 bases: TGTGCCAGCAGCCACTTGTCTGGGGGGAACGAGCAGTACTTC.

The J gene is TRBJ1-1, the V gene TRBV6-5; TRBD1 is a possible D gene (6 bases). CDR3 length: 14 amino acids. Per the germline V gene, CDR1 is MNHEY and CDR2 is SVGAGI. Trimming pared 2 bases from V and 4 bases from J, leaving 11 bases between. CDR3 loop: CASSYGGLGTEAFF. The CDR3 bases are TGTGCCAGCAGTTACGGGGGGCTGGGCACTGAAGCTTTCTTT.

This rearrangement joins TRBV7-2 to TRBJ2-7; maybe TRBD2 (5 bases). V dropped 7 bases and J dropped 3 bases, with 13 bases sitting between them. The length of the CDR3 is 13 residues. Germline CDR1 SGHTA, CDR2 FQGNSA. The CDR3 DNA sequence: TGTGCCAGCACTACCTCAGGAGGCTACGAGCAGTACTTC. It codes for CASTTSGGYEQYF.

V gene TRBV5-1 combines with J gene TRBJ1-2, with a weak D call TRBD1 (5 bases). Germline-derived CDR1 and CDR2 are SGHRS and YFSETQ. The CDR3 contains 14 residues. V shed 0 bases and J shed 8 bases, with 14 bases lying between them. The CDR3: CASSLEGRVDGYTF. The CDR3 DNA reads TGCGCCAGCAGCTTGGAAGGCAGGGTCGACGGCTACACCTTC. The variable domain in full, completed from reference TRBV5-1 and TRBJ1-2, reads KAGVTQTPRYLIKTRGQQVTLSCSPISGHRSVSWYQQTPGQGLQFLFEYFSETQRNKGNFPGRFSGRQFSNSRSEMNVSTLELGDSALYLCASSLEGRVDGYTFGSGTRLTVV.

In DNA, the CDR3 is TGCAGTGCTGTGCGGGAAGTCCAAGAGACCCAGTACTTC. This codes for CSAVREVQETQYF. The chain links TRBV20-1 to TRBJ2-5; a possible D gene is TRBD2 (6 bases). The V end was cut by 5 bases, the J end by 1 base, with 11 bases between. The CDR3 loop spans 13 amino acids. CDR1 and CDR2 (germline): DFQATT, SNEGSKA (reference sequence).

V gene TRBV12-5 combines with J gene TRBJ2-3, with D perhaps being TRBD1 or TRBD2 (5 bases each). The germline gives CDR1 LGHNT, CDR2 FRNRAP. The CDR3 runs to 16 residues. The V gene lost 4 bases and the J gene lost 4 bases, with 18 bases spanning the gap. This chain's CDR3 is CASGSSYGKGPDTQYF. Written as DNA, the CDR3 is TGTGCTAGTGGTTCGTCGTACGGGAAGGGGCCAGATACGCAGTATTTT.

This clonotype has a handful of counts. The chain links TRBV20-1 to TRBJ1-4; 9 bases are shared with TRBD1. The V segment lost 3 bases and the J segment 8 bases; nucleotides outside the gene matches: 4. This CDR3 is 13 amino acids long. Germline V gene sequence: CDR1 DFQATT, CDR2 SNEGSKA (reference sequence). The CDR3 coding sequence is TGCAGTGCTAGTGGACAGGGGCGAGAAAAACTGTTTTTT. It encodes CSASGQGREKLFF.

The chain carries TRBV10-3 and TRBJ2-2; perhaps TRBD1 as D (5 bases). Trimming pared 2 bases from V and 4 bases from J, leaving 14 bases between. There are 16 residues in the CDR3. Per germline, CDR1 ENHRY and CDR2 SYGVKD. CDR3 loop: CAISERAGKTTGELFF. As DNA, the CDR3 is TGTGCCATCAGTGAGAGGGCAGGGAAGACCACCGGGGAGCTGTTTTTT.

The CDR3 here is CASSGTGGVRAETQYF. In nucleotides, the CDR3 is TGTGCCAGCAGCGGGACAGGGGGGGTGAGGGCAGAGACCCAGTACTTC. The chain uses TRBV13 and TRBJ2-5; 11 positions match TRBD1. The CDR3 sequence is 16 residues long. The V segment lost 5 bases and the J segment 4 bases; nucleotides outside the gene matches: 9. Germline V gives CDR1 PRHDT, CDR2 FYEKMQ (reference sequence). Filled out from reference TRBV13 and TRBJ2-5, the complete variable domain reads AAGVIQSPRHLIKEKRETATLKCYPIPRHDTVYWYQQGPGQDPQFLISFYEKMQSDKGSIPDRFSAQQFSDYHSELNMSSLELGDSALYFCASSGTGGVRAETQYFGPGTRLLVL.

The chain employs TRBV7-2 and TRBJ1-1, with D uncertain. Germline CDR1 reads SGHTA; CDR2 reads FQGNSA. CDR3 length: 14 amino acids. V was shortened by 7 bases and J by 6 bases, with 18 bases between the two germline ends. In DNA, the CDR3 is TGTGCCAGCACTTTAAACCGGGGAGTGGCTGAAGCTTTCTTT. Encoded protein: CASTLNRGVAEAFF.

In this sample, this clonotype turned up a few times. Here the CDR3 reads CASPRGTVLTDTQYF. The CDR3 coding sequence is TGTGCCAGTCCAAGGGGCACCGTCCTCACAGATACGCAGTATTTT. The V and J genes are TRBV2 and TRBJ2-3; the D gene is possibly TRBD1 (5 bases). The CDR3 sequence is 15 residues long. Germline assignment: CDR1 SNHLY and CDR2 FYNNEI. With 9 bases removed from V and 2 bases from J, the gap between germline ends came to 18 bases. The variable domain in full, completed from reference TRBV2 and TRBJ2-3, reads EPEVTQTPSHQVTQMGQEVILRCVPISNHLYFYWYRQILGQKVEFLVSFYNNEISEKSEIFDDQFSVERPDGSNFTLKIRSTKLEDSAMYFCASPRGTVLTDTQYFGPGTRLTVL.

This clonotype was seen a handful of times. V is TRBV4-1 and J is TRBJ2-1, with 10 bases fitting TRBD2. The ends lost 7 bases at V and 2 bases at J; junction bases unmatched: 2. Germline lookup yields CDR1 MGHRA and CDR2 YSYEKL. This CDR3 has 14 residues. The DNA for the CDR3 is TGCGCCAGCAAGCGGGAGGGCCCCTACAATGAGCAGTTCTTC. Translated, it gives CASKREGPYNEQFF.